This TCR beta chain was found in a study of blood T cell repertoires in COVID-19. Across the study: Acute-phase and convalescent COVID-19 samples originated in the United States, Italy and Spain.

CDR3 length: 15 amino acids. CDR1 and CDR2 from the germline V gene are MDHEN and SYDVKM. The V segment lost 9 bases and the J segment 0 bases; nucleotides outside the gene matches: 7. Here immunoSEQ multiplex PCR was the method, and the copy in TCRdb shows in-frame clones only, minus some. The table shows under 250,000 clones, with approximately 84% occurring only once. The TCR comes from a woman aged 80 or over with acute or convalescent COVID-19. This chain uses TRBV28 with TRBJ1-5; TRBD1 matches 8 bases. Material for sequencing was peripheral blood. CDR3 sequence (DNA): TGTGCCAGTGTGACAGGGGATAATAGCAATCAGCCCCAGCATTTT. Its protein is CASVTGDNSNQPQHF.